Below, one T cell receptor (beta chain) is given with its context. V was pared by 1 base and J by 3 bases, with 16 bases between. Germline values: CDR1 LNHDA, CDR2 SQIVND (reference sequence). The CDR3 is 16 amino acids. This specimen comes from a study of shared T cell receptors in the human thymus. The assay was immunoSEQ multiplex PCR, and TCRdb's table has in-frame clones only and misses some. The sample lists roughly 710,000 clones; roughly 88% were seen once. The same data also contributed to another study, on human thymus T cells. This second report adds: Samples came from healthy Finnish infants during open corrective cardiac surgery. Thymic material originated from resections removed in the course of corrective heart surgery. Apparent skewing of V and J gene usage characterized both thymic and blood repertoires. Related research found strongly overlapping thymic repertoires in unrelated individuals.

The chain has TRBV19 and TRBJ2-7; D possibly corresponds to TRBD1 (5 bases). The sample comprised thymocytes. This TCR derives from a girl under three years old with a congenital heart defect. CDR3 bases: TGTGCCAGTAGTATAGGCCGGGCAGGGTACGACTACGAGCAGTACTTC. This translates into CASSIGRAGYDYEQYF.